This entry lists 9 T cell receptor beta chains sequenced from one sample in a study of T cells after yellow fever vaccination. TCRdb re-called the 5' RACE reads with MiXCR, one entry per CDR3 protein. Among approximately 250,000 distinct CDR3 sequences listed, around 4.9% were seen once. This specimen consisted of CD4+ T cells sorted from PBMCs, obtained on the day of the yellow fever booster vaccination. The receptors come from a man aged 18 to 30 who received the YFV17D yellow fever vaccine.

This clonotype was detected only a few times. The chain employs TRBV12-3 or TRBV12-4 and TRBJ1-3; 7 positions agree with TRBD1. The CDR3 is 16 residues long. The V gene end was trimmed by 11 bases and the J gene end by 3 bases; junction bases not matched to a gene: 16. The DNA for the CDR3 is TGTGCCTCCTCAGCCGGGACAGTTTGGCTTGGAAACACCATATATTTT. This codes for CASSAGTVWLGNTIYF.

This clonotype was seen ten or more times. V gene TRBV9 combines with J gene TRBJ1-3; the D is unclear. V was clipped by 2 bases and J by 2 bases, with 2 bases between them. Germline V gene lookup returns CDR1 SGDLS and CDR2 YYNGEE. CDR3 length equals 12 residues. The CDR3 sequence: CASSVPGNTIYF. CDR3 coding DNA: TGTGCCAGCAGCGTTCCTGGAAACACCATATATTTT.

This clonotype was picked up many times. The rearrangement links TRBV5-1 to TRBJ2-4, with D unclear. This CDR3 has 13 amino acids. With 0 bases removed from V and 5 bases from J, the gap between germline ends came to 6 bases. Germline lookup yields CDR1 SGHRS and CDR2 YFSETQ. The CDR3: CASSLVTENIQYF. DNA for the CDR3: TGCGCCAGCAGCTTGGTAACAGAAAACATTCAGTACTTC.

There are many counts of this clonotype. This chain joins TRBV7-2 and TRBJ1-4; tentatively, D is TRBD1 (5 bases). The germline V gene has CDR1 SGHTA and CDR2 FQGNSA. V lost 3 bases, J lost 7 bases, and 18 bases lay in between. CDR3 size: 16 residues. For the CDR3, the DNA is TGTGCCAGCAGCTTCTCTTTCGAACAGGCGCGTGAAAAACTGTTTTTT. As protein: CASSFSFEQAREKLFF.

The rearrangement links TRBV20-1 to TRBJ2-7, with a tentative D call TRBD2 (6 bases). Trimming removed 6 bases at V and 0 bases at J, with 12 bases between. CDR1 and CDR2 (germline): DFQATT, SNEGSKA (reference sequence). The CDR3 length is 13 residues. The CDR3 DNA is TGCAGTGCGATGGGGGGTTACTCCTACGAGCAGTACTTC. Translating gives CSAMGGYSYEQYF.

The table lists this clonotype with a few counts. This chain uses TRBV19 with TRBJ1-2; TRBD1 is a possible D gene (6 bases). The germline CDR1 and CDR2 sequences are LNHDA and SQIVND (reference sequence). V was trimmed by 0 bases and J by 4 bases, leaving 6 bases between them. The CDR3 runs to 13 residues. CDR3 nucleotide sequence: TGTGCCAGTAGTATAGAGGGGGCCTATGGCTACACCTTC. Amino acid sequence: CASSIEGAYGYTF.

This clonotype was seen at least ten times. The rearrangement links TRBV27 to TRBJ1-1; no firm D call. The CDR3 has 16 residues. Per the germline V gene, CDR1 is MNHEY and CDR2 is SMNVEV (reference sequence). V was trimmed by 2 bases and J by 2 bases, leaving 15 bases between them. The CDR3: CASSLTFSNINTEAFF. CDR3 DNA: TGTGCCAGCAGTTTAACTTTTTCGAATATAAACACTGAAGCTTTCTTT.

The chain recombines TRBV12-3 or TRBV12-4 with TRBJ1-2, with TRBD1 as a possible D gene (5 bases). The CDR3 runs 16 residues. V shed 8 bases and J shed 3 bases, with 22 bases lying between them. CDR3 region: CASGLLGAGFYYGYTF. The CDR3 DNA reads TGTGCCAGCGGCCTTCTCGGGGCGGGCTTCTACTATGGCTACACCTTC.

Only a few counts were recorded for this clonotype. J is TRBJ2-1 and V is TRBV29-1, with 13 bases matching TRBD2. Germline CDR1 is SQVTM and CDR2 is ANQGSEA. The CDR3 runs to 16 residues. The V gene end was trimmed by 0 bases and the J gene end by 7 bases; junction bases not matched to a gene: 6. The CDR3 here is CSVEDRTSGGSNEQFF. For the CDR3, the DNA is TGCAGCGTTGAAGATCGGACTAGCGGGGGATCGAATGAGCAGTTCTTC.